The clone carrying this T cell receptor (beta chain) has ten or more counts. Antigen: not known. This sample was included in a study of T-cell reconstitution after alpha-beta-depleted transplantation in children. This sample's TCRbeta library carried unique molecular identifier barcodes. TCRdb re-derived calls from the PCR reads in MiXCR, one entry per CDR3 protein. The sample lists about 170,000 distinct CDR3 sequences; over 8.5% were seen once. The study's findings and limits: As was reported, about two months after transplant, alpha-beta T cells came from several hundred expanded graft clones. There were some patients whose high TCRbeta diversity at day 60 came from surviving recipient T cells and thymic progenitors. From newly produced T cells came most of the T-cell counts and diversity one year after transplant.

In germline, CDR1 is DFQATT, CDR2 SNEGSKA (reference sequence). The CDR3 is 14 residues long. V was trimmed by 5 bases and J by 2 bases, leaving 13 bases between them. The genes are TRBV20-1 and TRBJ1-3; D not certain. Sample: PBMCs, taken before TCRalphabeta/CD19-depleted stem cell transplant. This receptor was obtained from a boy aged 2 to 9 with acute myeloid leukemia, due to receive a stem cell transplant. The CDR3 bases are TGCAGTGCTCTTACAGTGAAGCCTGGAAACACCATATATTTT. It translates to CSALTVKPGNTIYF.